The subject of this entry is one T cell receptor (beta chain). This CDR3 region has 14 residues. Germline CDR1 SGHNT, CDR2 YYREEE (reference sequence). The V gene end was trimmed by 4 bases and the J gene end by 9 bases; junction bases not matched to a gene: 4. This specimen belongs to a study of blood T cell repertoires in COVID-19. Study-level background: The study drew acute and convalescent COVID-19 samples from the United States, Italy and Spain.

Profiling relied on immunoSEQ multiplex PCR, and the TCRdb table lists in-frame clones only, not all of them. Here the sample spans fewer than 200,000 clones, approximately 82% being singletons. This chain connects TRBV5-4 to TRBJ1-6, with TRBD1 matching 10 bases. The clonotype comes from a woman older than 75 with acute or convalescent COVID-19. Sequencing was carried out using peripheral blood. The DNA for the CDR3 is TGTGCCAGCAGCGGAGACAGGGGGCTTTCACCCCTCCACTTT. Its protein is CASSGDRGLSPLHF. Complete variable domain (other parts from reference TRBV5-4 and TRBJ1-6): ETGVTQSPTHLIKTRGQQVTLRCSSQSGHNTVSWYQQALGQGPQFIFQYYREEENGRGNFPPRFSGLQFPNYSSELNVNALELDDSALYLCASSGDRGLSPLHFGNGTRLTVT.